Following are 9 T cell receptor beta chains from one sample sequenced in a study of blood T cell repertoires in COVID-19. TCRdb's copy holds only in-frame clones and misses some; the assay was immunoSEQ multiplex PCR. This sample has some 210,000 clones, with about 91% found just once. Material: peripheral blood. The receptors come from a man aged 30-40 years with acute or convalescent COVID-19.

This clone came up once. The V and J genes are TRBV19 and TRBJ1-5, with unresolved D. V lost 3 bases and J 3 bases, leaving 9 bases between the germline ends. Germline V gene data show CDR1 as LNHDA and CDR2 as SQIVND (reference sequence). CDR3 length: 14 residues. The CDR3 nucleotides are TGTGCCAGTAGTATCCCCCCTCTCAATCAGCCCCAGCATTTT. Protein sequence: CASSIPPLNQPQHF.

J is TRBJ1-1 and V is TRBV2; a possible D gene is TRBD1 (5 bases). The CDR3 totals 13 residues. Trimming stripped 6 bases from V and 4 bases from J, with 12 bases between. Germline V gives CDR1 SNHLY, CDR2 FYNNEI. CDR3 region: CASSLGRSTEAFF. CDR3 sequence (DNA): TGTGCCAGCAGCCTGGGGCGTAGCACTGAAGCTTTCTTT.

J is TRBJ2-7 and V is TRBV29-1; TRBD1 matches 7 bases. The CDR3 spans 13 residues. The V gene end was trimmed by 6 bases and the J gene end by 6 bases; junction bases not matched to a gene: 11. Germline CDR1 and CDR2: SQVTM and ANQGSEA. In DNA form, the CDR3 reads TGCAGCGTGGGACAGCCCTTTTTTGGCGAGCAGTACTTC. Its translation is CSVGQPFFGEQYF.

The CDR3 nucleotides read TGTGCCAGCAGCTTGTCTAGCGGGGGGGCCGGGGAGCTGTTTTTT. Translated, it gives CASSLSSGGAGELFF. The V call is TRBV5-4, the J call TRBJ2-2; 12 nucleotides align to TRBD2. From germline, CDR1 is SGHNT and CDR2 YYREEE (reference sequence). Unmatched junction bases numbered 1, after V lost 1 base and J lost 6 bases. The CDR3 is 15 residues long.

The chain is built from TRBV6-5 and TRBJ2-7; TRBD1 matches 9 bases. This CDR3 is built from 13 residues. Germline loops: CDR1 MNHEY, CDR2 SVGAGI. J was trimmed by 4 bases and V by 8 bases; bases with no gene match: 6. CDR3 residues: CASRDRANYEQYF. The CDR3 DNA reads TGTGCCAGCCGGGACAGGGCAAATTACGAGCAGTACTTC.

The chain is built from TRBV7-8 and TRBJ1-5; TRBD1 is a possible D gene (6 bases). The V gene's germline CDR1 is SGHVS and CDR2 FQNEAQ. Trimming left V 1 base short and J 3 bases short, with 10 bases between. The CDR3 is 15 amino acids. The CDR3: CASSLDRVSNQPQHF. In DNA form, the CDR3 reads TGTGCCAGCAGCTTAGACAGGGTTTCCAATCAGCCCCAGCATTTT.

In its sample, this clone was seen once. This sequence joins TRBV4-1 and TRBJ2-3, with D perhaps matching TRBD2 (6 bases). Germline V gene sequence: CDR1 MGHRA, CDR2 YSYEKL. The V end was cut by 3 bases, the J end by 0 bases, with 16 bases between. The CDR3 extends over 17 amino acids. In DNA, the CDR3 is TGCGCCAGCAGCCACCCGGGACTGCGAACGAGCACAGATACGCAGTATTTT. Translation: CASSHPGLRTSTDTQYF.

The CDR3 DNA sequence: TGTGCCAGCAGTTACCGCGGGGGATGGTACGAGCAGTACTTC. Protein sequence: CASSYRGGWYEQYF. The chain combines TRBV27 with TRBJ2-7; 7 bases match TRBD2. CDR1 and CDR2 (germline): MNHEY, SMNVEV (reference sequence). The junction had 7 bases not matched to a gene; V was cut back by 4 bases and J by 4 bases. The CDR3 is made up of 14 amino acids.

This sequence joins TRBV6-5 and TRBJ1-2; a possible D gene is TRBD1 (5 bases). This CDR3 comprises 14 residues. Germline CDR1 is MNHEY and CDR2 is SVGAGI. Trimming stripped 7 bases from V and 4 bases from J, with 16 bases between. CDR3 nucleotides: TGTGCCAGCACCCAGATGAGACAGACCTATGGCTACACCTTC. The encoded protein is CASTQMRQTYGYTF.